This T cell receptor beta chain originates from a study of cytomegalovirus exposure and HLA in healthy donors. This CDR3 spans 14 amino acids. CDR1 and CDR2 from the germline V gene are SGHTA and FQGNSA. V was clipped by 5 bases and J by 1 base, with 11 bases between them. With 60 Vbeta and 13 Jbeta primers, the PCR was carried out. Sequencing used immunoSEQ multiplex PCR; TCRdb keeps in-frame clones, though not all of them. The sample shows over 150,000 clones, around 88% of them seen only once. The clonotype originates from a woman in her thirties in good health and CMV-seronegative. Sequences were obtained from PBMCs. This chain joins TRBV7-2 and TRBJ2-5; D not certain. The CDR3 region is CASSPGGIQETQYF. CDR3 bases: TGTGCCAGCAGCCCCGGCGGTATCCAAGAGACCCAGTACTTC.